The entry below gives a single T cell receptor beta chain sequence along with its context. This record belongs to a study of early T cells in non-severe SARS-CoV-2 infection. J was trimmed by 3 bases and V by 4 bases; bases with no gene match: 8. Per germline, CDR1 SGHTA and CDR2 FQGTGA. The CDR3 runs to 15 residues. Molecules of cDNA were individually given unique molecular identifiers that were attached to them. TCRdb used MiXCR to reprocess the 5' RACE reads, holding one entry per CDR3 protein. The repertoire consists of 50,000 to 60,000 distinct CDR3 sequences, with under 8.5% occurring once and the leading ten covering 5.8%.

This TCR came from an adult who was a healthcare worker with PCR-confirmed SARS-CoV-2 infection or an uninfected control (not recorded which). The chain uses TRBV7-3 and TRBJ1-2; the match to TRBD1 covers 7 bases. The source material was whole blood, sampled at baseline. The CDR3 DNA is TGTGCCAGCAGCTCCGAGACAGGGATTCACTATGGCTACACCTTC. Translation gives CASSSETGIHYGYTF.